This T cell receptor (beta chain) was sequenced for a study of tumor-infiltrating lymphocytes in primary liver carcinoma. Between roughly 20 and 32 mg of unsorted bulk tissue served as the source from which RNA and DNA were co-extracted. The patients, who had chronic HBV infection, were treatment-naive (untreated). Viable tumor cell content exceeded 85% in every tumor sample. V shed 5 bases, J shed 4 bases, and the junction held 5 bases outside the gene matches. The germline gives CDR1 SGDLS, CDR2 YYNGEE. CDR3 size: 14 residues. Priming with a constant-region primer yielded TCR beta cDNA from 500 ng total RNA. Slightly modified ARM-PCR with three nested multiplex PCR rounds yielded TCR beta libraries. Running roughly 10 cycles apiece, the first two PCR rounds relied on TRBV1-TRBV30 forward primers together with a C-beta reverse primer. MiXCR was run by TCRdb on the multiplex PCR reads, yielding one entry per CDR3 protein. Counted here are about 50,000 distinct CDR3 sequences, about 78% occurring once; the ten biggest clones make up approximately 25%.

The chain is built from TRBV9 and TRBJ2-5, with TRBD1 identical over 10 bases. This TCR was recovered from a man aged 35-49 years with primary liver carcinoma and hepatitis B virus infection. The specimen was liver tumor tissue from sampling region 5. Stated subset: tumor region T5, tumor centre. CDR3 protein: CASSVGQGRETQYF. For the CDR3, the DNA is TGTGCCAGCAGTGTGGGACAGGGGCGAGAGACCCAGTACTTC. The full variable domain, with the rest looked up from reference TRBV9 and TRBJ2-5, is DSGVTQTPKHLITATGQRVTLRCSPRSGDLSVYWYQQSLDQGLQFLIQYYNGEERAKGNILERFSAQQFPDLHSELNLSSLELGDSALYFCASSVGQGRETQYFGPGTRLLVL.